This is a list of T cell receptor beta chains from one sample in a study of blood T cell repertoires in COVID-19. Some clones are missing from TCRdb's copy, which holds only in-frame ones; the method was immunoSEQ multiplex PCR. The sample lists about 220,000 clones; roughly 85% were seen once. Sequenced material: peripheral blood. The source is a woman of 80 years or more with acute or convalescent COVID-19. The CDR3 runs from the conserved cysteine through the conserved F or W. D genes are given only for firm matches. Size is omitted from some rows. Given values are once, few, many or a class for expanded clones.

D gene: NA; clone size: NA; J gene: TRBJ1-1; V gene: TRBV30; CDR3 protein: CAWSHSNTEAFF; CDR3 DNA: TGTGCCTGGAGTCACAGCAACACTGAAGCTTTCTTT
D gene: NA; clone size: NA; J gene: TRBJ1-2; V gene: TRBV2; CDR3 protein: CASSEASYGYTF; CDR3 DNA: TGTGCCAGCAGTGAAGCCAGTTATGGCTACACCTTC
D gene: TRBD2; clone size: NA; J gene: TRBJ2-5; V gene: TRBV7-6; CDR3 protein: CASSERLRGGKETQYF; CDR3 DNA: TGTGCCAGCAGCGAACGCTTGCGGGGGGGTAAAGAGACCCAGTACTTC
D gene: NA; clone size: NA; J gene: TRBJ1-3; V gene: TRBV7-3; CDR3 protein: CASSPSGAGNTIYF; CDR3 DNA: TGTGCCAGCAGCCCGTCAGGGGCTGGAAACACCATATATTTT
D gene: TRBD2; clone size: NA; J gene: TRBJ2-1; V gene: TRBV3-1/TRBV3-2; CDR3 protein: CASSQGAGGHNEQFF; CDR3 DNA: TGTGCCAGCAGCCAAGGAGCGGGGGGGCACAATGAGCAGTTCTTC
D gene: NA; clone size: NA; J gene: TRBJ1-4; V gene: TRBV19; CDR3 protein: CASSSSGESNEKLFF; CDR3 DNA: TGTGCCAGTAGTTCCTCGGGGGAAAGTAATGAAAAACTGTTTTTT
D gene: TRBD1; clone size: NA; J gene: TRBJ2-3; V gene: TRBV19; CDR3 protein: CASGDRVWSDTQYF; CDR3 DNA: TGTGCCAGTGGGGACAGGGTTTGGAGCGATACGCAGTATTTT
D gene: TRBD2; clone size: NA; J gene: TRBJ2-1; V gene: TRBV12-3/TRBV12-4; CDR3 protein: CASRRLAANEQFF; CDR3 DNA: TGTGCCAGCAGAAGACTAGCGGCCAATGAGCAGTTCTTC
D gene: TRBD1; clone size: NA; J gene: TRBJ2-2; V gene: TRBV10-3; CDR3 protein: CAISGDRQNTGELFF; CDR3 DNA: TGTGCCATCAGTGGGGACAGACAGAACACCGGGGAGCTGTTTTTT
D gene: NA; clone size: NA; J gene: TRBJ2-2; V gene: TRBV7-3; CDR3 protein: CASRAGVGPGELFF; CDR3 DNA: TGTGCCAGCAGGGCTGGGGTGGGGCCCGGGGAGCTGTTTTTT
D gene: NA; clone size: NA; J gene: TRBJ2-3; V gene: TRBV16; CDR3 protein: CASSQLTDTQYF; CDR3 DNA: TGTGCCAGCAGCCAACTGACAGATACGCAGTATTTT
D gene: TRBD2; clone size: NA; J gene: TRBJ2-5; V gene: TRBV6-5; CDR3 protein: CASSYSGGQETQYF; CDR3 DNA: TGTGCCAGCAGTTATTCGGGGGGCCAAGAGACCCAGTACTTC
D gene: NA; clone size: NA; J gene: TRBJ1-2; V gene: TRBV6-6; CDR3 protein: CASRNGGTNYGYTF; CDR3 DNA: TGTGCCAGCAGAAACGGGGGAACCAACTATGGCTACACCTTC
D gene: NA; clone size: NA; J gene: TRBJ2-1; V gene: TRBV5-1; CDR3 protein: CASSSIDYEQFF; CDR3 DNA: TGCGCCAGCAGCTCCATAGACTATGAGCAGTTCTTC
D gene: NA; clone size: NA; J gene: TRBJ1-2; V gene: TRBV6-5; CDR3 protein: CASYRTTNYGYTF; CDR3 DNA: TGTGCCAGCTACAGGACAACGAACTATGGCTACACCTTC
D gene: TRBD1; clone size: NA; J gene: TRBJ1-2; V gene: TRBV5-4; CDR3 protein: CASSPDRERGYTF; CDR3 DNA: TGTGCCAGCAGCCCTGACAGGGAGCGCGGCTACACCTTC
D gene: TRBD1; clone size: NA; J gene: TRBJ1-2; V gene: TRBV25-1; CDR3 protein: CASSEPGQGAEWYGYTF; CDR3 DNA: TGTGCCAGCAGTGAACCGGGACAGGGGGCAGAATGGTATGGCTACACCTTC
D gene: NA; clone size: once; J gene: TRBJ2-1; V gene: TRBV5-1; CDR3 protein: CASSSGTFSYNEQFF; CDR3 DNA: TGCGCCAGCAGCTCCGGGACTTTCTCCTACAATGAGCAGTTCTTC
D gene: NA; clone size: NA; J gene: TRBJ1-5; V gene: TRBV28; CDR3 protein: CASRSTGNQPQHF; CDR3 DNA: TGTGCCAGCAGATCGACGGGAAATCAGCCCCAGCATTTT
D gene: NA; clone size: NA; J gene: TRBJ1-1; V gene: TRBV6-5; CDR3 protein: CASSTLGQGTEAFF; CDR3 DNA: TGTGCCAGCAGTACGCTAGGACAAGGGACTGAAGCTTTCTTT
D gene: NA; clone size: NA; J gene: TRBJ2-3; V gene: TRBV19; CDR3 protein: CASSRRTFQPRADTQYF; CDR3 DNA: TGTGCCAGTAGTCGACGGACTTTCCAACCCCGGGCAGATACGCAGTATTTT
D gene: NA; clone size: once; J gene: TRBJ2-7; V gene: TRBV7-2; CDR3 protein: CASSLEAAYEQYF; CDR3 DNA: TGTGCCAGCAGCTTAGAGGCGGCCTACGAGCAGTACTTC
D gene: TRBD1; clone size: NA; J gene: TRBJ1-1; V gene: TRBV5-1; CDR3 protein: CASSLDRGSMNTEAFF; CDR3 DNA: TGCGCCAGCAGCTTAGACAGGGGCTCGATGAACACTGAAGCTTTCTTT
D gene: TRBD1; clone size: NA; J gene: TRBJ2-3; V gene: TRBV2; CDR3 protein: CASSPGQGADTQYF; CDR3 DNA: TGTGCCAGCAGTCCGGGACAGGGGGCAGATACGCAGTATTTT
D gene: TRBD1; clone size: once; J gene: TRBJ1-3; V gene: TRBV7-6; CDR3 protein: CASSSRAQGGNTIYF; CDR3 DNA: TGTGCCAGCAGCTCTAGGGCACAGGGGGGAAACACCATATATTTT
D gene: NA; clone size: NA; J gene: TRBJ1-3; V gene: TRBV28; CDR3 protein: CVSTGLRGGNTIYF; CDR3 DNA: TGTGTATCGACAGGACTTAGGGGTGGAAACACCATATATTTT
D gene: TRBD1; clone size: NA; J gene: TRBJ2-5; V gene: TRBV27; CDR3 protein: CASSVGQGIGTQYF; CDR3 DNA: TGTGCCAGCAGTGTGGGACAGGGCATTGGGACCCAGTACTTC
D gene: TRBD2; clone size: NA; J gene: TRBJ2-5; V gene: TRBV5-1; CDR3 protein: CASSLLAGGQETQYF; CDR3 DNA: TGCGCCAGCAGCTTGCTAGCGGGGGGGCAAGAGACCCAGTACTTC
D gene: NA; clone size: NA; J gene: TRBJ2-2; V gene: TRBV14; CDR3 protein: CASSSSGNTGELFF; CDR3 DNA: TGTGCCAGCAGCAGTAGCGGGAACACCGGGGAGCTGTTTTTT
D gene: TRBD1; clone size: few; J gene: TRBJ2-2; V gene: TRBV9; CDR3 protein: CASGFTGGTGELFF; CDR3 DNA: TGTGCCAGCGGCTTTACAGGGGGTACCGGGGAGCTGTTTTTT
D gene: NA; clone size: NA; J gene: TRBJ1-5; V gene: TRBV27; CDR3 protein: CASSTQAGDQPQHF; CDR3 DNA: TGTGCCAGCAGTACACAGGCGGGGGATCAGCCCCAGCATTTT
D gene: TRBD1; clone size: NA; J gene: TRBJ1-4; V gene: TRBV5-1; CDR3 protein: CASSSTGGFSEKLFF; CDR3 DNA: TGCGCCAGCAGCTCAACAGGGGGATTTAGTGAAAAACTGTTTTTT
D gene: NA; clone size: NA; J gene: TRBJ1-6; V gene: TRBV5-4; CDR3 protein: CASTSFSNSPLHF; CDR3 DNA: TGTGCCAGCACCTCTTTTAGTAATTCACCCCTCCACTTT
D gene: NA; clone size: NA; J gene: TRBJ2-2; V gene: TRBV4-2; CDR3 protein: CASSLRDSNTGELFF; CDR3 DNA: TGTGCCAGCAGCCTCCGGGACTCGAACACCGGGGAGCTGTTTTTT
D gene: TRBD2; clone size: once; J gene: TRBJ2-5; V gene: TRBV28; CDR3 protein: CASSPPRGGGKETQYF; CDR3 DNA: TGTGCCAGCAGTCCCCCTAGGGGCGGGGGGAAAGAGACCCAGTACTTC
D gene: NA; clone size: NA; J gene: TRBJ1-2; V gene: TRBV29-1; CDR3 protein: CSVEYSYGYTF; CDR3 DNA: TGCAGCGTTGAATATAGCTATGGCTACACCTTC
D gene: TRBD2; clone size: NA; J gene: TRBJ2-1; V gene: TRBV7-8; CDR3 protein: CASSLPGLAGQYNEQFF; CDR3 DNA: TGTGCCAGCAGCTTACCGGGACTAGCGGGCCAATACAATGAGCAGTTCTTC
D gene: TRBD1; clone size: NA; J gene: TRBJ1-2; V gene: TRBV5-4; CDR3 protein: CASSLARTGVSYTF; CDR3 DNA: TGTGCCAGCAGCTTGGCACGGACAGGGGTTAGCTACACCTTC
D gene: NA; clone size: NA; J gene: TRBJ1-1; V gene: TRBV7-9; CDR3 protein: CASSPWDIRNTEAFF; CDR3 DNA: TGTGCCAGCAGCCCTTGGGACATTAGGAACACTGAAGCTTTCTTT
D gene: TRBD1; clone size: NA; J gene: TRBJ2-1; V gene: TRBV14; CDR3 protein: CASSPSTGWNEQFF; CDR3 DNA: TGTGCCAGCAGCCCCTCGACAGGGTGGAATGAGCAGTTCTTC
D gene: TRBD2; clone size: NA; J gene: TRBJ2-3; V gene: TRBV24-1; CDR3 protein: CATSDPGRGGSRTDTQYF; CDR3 DNA: TGTGCCACCAGTGATCCAGGGCGGGGGGGTTCCCGCACAGATACGCAGTATTTT
D gene: TRBD1; clone size: NA; J gene: TRBJ1-2; V gene: TRBV29-1; CDR3 protein: CSVVETGLGGYTF; CDR3 DNA: TGCAGCGTTGTGGAGACAGGGTTAGGGGGCTACACCTTC
D gene: TRBD2; clone size: NA; J gene: TRBJ2-2; V gene: TRBV7-2; CDR3 protein: CASSLVLAGGGTGELFF; CDR3 DNA: TGTGCCAGCAGCTTAGTACTAGCGGGGGGCGGAACCGGGGAGCTGTTTTTT
D gene: NA; clone size: NA; J gene: TRBJ2-3; V gene: TRBV4-3; CDR3 protein: CASSQGITGQRTDTQYF; CDR3 DNA: TGCGCCAGCAGCCAGGGTATCACTGGGCAGAGAACAGATACGCAGTATTTT
D gene: NA; clone size: few; J gene: TRBJ2-2; V gene: TRBV7-3; CDR3 protein: CASSFDSGVEWAGELFF; CDR3 DNA: TGTGCCAGCAGCTTCGACTCAGGGGTGGAGTGGGCCGGGGAGCTGTTTTTT
D gene: TRBD2; clone size: NA; J gene: TRBJ2-5; V gene: TRBV19; CDR3 protein: CASSRIAGALQETQYF; CDR3 DNA: TGTGCCAGTAGTAGGATAGCGGGGGCACTCCAAGAGACCCAGTACTTC
D gene: NA; clone size: NA; J gene: TRBJ1-3; V gene: TRBV15; CDR3 protein: CATSRDRGSGNTIYF; CDR3 DNA: TGTGCCACCAGCAGAGACAGGGGATCTGGAAACACCATATATTTT
D gene: TRBD1; clone size: once; J gene: TRBJ1-6; V gene: TRBV7-8; CDR3 protein: CASSLRGQLLNSPLHF; CDR3 DNA: TGTGCCAGCAGCCTGCGGGGACAGTTATTAAATTCACCCCTCCACTTT
D gene: NA; clone size: NA; J gene: TRBJ1-5; V gene: TRBV7-3; CDR3 protein: CASSPGFGQPQHF; CDR3 DNA: TGTGCCAGCAGCCCAGGGTTTGGTCAGCCCCAGCATTTT
D gene: NA; clone size: NA; J gene: TRBJ2-5; V gene: TRBV3-1/TRBV3-2; CDR3 protein: CASSQPGTQYF; CDR3 DNA: TGTGCCAGCAGCCAGCCAGGGACCCAGTACTTC
D gene: NA; clone size: NA; J gene: TRBJ2-5; V gene: TRBV18; CDR3 protein: CASSPGTGQGETQYF; CDR3 DNA: TGTGCCAGCTCACCAGGCACAGGCCAGGGAGAGACCCAGTACTTC
D gene: TRBD2; clone size: NA; J gene: TRBJ2-3; V gene: TRBV10-3; CDR3 protein: CAIRGLPAEPQYF; CDR3 DNA: TGTGCCATCAGGGGACTACCCGCAGAGCCGCAGTATTTT
D gene: TRBD1; clone size: NA; J gene: TRBJ2-2; V gene: TRBV7-2; CDR3 protein: CASSPRTGAITGELFF; CDR3 DNA: TGTGCCAGCAGCCCCAGGACAGGGGCGATCACCGGGGAGCTGTTTTTT
D gene: TRBD1; clone size: NA; J gene: TRBJ1-5; V gene: TRBV6-5; CDR3 protein: CASSRGQGKNQPQHF; CDR3 DNA: TGTGCCAGCAGCCGTGGACAGGGGAAAAATCAGCCCCAGCATTTT
D gene: NA; clone size: NA; J gene: TRBJ1-2; V gene: TRBV27; CDR3 protein: CASSLTRVSGYTF; CDR3 DNA: TGTGCCAGCAGCCTTACCAGGGTCTCTGGCTACACCTTC